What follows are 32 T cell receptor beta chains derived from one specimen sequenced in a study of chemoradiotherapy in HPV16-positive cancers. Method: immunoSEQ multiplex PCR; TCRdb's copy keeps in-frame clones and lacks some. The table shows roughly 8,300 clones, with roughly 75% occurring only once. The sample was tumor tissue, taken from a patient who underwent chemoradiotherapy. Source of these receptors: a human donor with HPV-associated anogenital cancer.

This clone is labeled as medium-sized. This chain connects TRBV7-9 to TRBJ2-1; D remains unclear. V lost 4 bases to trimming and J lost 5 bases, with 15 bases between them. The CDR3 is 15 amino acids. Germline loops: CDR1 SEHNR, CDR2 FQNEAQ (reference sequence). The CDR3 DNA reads TGTGCCAGCAGCTCCACACAGCGTTACGACAATGAGCAGTTCTTC. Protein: CASSSTQRYDNEQFF.

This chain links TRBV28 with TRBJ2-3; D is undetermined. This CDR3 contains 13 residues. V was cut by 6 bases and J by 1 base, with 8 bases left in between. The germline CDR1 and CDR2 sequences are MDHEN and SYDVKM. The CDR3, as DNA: TGTGCCAGCAGCCCGGACGGCACAGATACGCAGTATTTT. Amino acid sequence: CASSPDGTDTQYF.

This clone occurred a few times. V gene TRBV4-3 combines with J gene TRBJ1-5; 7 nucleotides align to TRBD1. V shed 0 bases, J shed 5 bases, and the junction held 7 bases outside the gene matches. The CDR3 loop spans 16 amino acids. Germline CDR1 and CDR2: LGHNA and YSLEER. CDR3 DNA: TGCGCCAGCAGCCAAGATAGGGGACAGAGCTATCAGCCCCAGCATTTT. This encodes CASSQDRGQSYQPQHF.

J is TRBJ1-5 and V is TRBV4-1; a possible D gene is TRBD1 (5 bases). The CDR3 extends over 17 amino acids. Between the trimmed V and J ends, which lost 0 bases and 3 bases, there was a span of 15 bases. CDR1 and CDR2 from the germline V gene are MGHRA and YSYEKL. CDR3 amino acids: CASSQDLDRYYNQPQHF. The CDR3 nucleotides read TGCGCCAGCAGCCAAGACCTCGACAGATACTACAATCAGCCCCAGCATTTT.

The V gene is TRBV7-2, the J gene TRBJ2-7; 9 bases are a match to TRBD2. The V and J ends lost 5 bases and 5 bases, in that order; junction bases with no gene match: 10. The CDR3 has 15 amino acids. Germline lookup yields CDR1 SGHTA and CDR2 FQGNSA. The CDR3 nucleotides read TGTGCCAGCAGCGCAGACGCGGGAGGGAGCGACGAGCAGTACTTC. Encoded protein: CASSADAGGSDEQYF.

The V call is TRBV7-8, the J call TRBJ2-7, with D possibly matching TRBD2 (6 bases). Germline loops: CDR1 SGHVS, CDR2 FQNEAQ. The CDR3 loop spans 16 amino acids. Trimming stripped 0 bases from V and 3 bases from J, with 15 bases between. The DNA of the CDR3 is TGTGCCAGCAGCTTAGCTTACGGGGCGGGAAACTACGAGCAGTACTTC. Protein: CASSLAYGAGNYEQYF.

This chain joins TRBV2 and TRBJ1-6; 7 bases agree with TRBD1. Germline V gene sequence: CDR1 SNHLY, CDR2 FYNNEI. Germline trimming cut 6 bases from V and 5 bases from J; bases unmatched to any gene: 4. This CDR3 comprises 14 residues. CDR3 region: CASSRDSNNSPLHF. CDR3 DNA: TGTGCCAGCAGCCGGGACAGCAATAATTCACCCCTCCACTTT.

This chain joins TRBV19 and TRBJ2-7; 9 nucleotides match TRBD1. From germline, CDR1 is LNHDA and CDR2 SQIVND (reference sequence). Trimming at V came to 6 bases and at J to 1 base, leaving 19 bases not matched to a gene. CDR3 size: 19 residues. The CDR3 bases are TGTGCCAGTAGCATCAGCCCCGCCGGGACAGGGAAACATTCCTACGAGCAGTACTTC. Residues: CASSISPAGTGKHSYEQYF.

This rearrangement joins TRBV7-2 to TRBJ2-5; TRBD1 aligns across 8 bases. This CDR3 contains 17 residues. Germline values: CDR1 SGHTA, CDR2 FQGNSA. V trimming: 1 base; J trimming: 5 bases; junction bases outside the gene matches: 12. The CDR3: CASSLEGRRGRVETQYF. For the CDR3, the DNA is TGTGCCAGCAGCTTAGAGGGGCGCAGGGGGCGCGTGGAGACCCAGTACTTC. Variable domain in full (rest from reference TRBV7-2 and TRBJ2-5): GAGVSQSPSNKVTEKGKDVELRCDPISGHTALYWYRQSLGQGLEFLIYFQGNSAPDKSGLPSDRFSAERTGGSVSTLTIQRTQQEDSAVYLCASSLEGRRGRVETQYFGPGTRLLVL.

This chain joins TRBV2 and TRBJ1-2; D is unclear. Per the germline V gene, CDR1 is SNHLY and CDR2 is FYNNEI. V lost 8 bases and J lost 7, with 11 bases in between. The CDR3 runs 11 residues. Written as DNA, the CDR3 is TGTGCCAGCGTCTTGGAATTTGGCTACACCTTC. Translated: CASVLEFGYTF.

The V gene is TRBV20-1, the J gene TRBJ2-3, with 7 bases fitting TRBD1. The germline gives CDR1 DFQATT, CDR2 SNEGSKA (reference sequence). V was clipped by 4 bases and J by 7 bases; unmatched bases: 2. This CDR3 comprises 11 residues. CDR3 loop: CSANRGYTQYF. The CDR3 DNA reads TGCAGTGCTAACAGGGGATATACGCAGTATTTT.

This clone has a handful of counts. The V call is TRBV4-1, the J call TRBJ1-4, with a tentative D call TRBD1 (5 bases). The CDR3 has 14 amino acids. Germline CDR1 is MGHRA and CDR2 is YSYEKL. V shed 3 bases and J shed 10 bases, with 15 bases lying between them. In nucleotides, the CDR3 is TGCGCCAGCAGCCACCGAGGGGTAGGGAGAAAACTGTTTTTT. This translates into CASSHRGVGRKLFF.

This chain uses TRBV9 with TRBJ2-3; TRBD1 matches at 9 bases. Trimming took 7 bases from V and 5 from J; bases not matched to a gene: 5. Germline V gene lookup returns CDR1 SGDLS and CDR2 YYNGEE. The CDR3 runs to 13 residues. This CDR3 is CASGGQGRDTQYF. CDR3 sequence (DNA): TGTGCCAGCGGAGGACAGGGGAGAGATACGCAGTATTTT.

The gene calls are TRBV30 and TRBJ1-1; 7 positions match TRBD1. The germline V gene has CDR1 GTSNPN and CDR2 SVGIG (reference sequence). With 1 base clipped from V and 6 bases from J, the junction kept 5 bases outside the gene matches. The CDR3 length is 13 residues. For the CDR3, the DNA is TGTGCCTGGAGTGGACAGGGTTTCGCTGAAGCTTTCTTT. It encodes CAWSGQGFAEAFF.

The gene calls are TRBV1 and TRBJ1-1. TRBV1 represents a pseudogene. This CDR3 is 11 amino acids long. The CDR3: CTSYRGTEAFF. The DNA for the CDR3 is TGCACCAGTTACCGGGGGACTGAAGCTTTCTTT.

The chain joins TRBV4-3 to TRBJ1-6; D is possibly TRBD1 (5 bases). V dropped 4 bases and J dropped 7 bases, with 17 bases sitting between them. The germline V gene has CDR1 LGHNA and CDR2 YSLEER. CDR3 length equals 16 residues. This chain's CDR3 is CASSLIGTVRNSPLHF. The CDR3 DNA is TGCGCCAGCAGCCTCATCGGGACCGTTCGAAATTCACCCCTCCACTTT.

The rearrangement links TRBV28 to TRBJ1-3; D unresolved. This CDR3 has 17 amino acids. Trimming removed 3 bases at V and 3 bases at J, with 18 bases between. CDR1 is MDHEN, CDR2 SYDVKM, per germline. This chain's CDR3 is CASSFISAGRFGNTIYF. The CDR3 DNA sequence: TGTGCCAGCAGTTTTATTTCTGCAGGTAGATTTGGAAACACCATATATTTT.

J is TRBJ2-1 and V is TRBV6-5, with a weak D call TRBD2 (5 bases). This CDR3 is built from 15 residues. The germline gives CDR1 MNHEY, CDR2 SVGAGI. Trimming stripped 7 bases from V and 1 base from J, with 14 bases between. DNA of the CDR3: TGTGCCAGCACGATGCGTCGGGGATCCTACAATGAGCAGTTCTTC. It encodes CASTMRRGSYNEQFF.

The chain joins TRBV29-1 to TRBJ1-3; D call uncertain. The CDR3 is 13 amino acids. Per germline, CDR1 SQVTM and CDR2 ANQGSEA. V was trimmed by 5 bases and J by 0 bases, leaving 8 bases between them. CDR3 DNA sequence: TGCAGCGTTCTACAGAGCTCTGGAAACACCATATATTTT. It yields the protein CSVLQSSGNTIYF.

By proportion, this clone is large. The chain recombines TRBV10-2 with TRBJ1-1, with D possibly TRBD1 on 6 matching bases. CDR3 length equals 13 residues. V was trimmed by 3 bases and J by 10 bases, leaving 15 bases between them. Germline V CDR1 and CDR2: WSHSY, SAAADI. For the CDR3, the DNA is TGCGCCAGCAGTGACCAGGGGCGGGACGGAGCTTTCTTT. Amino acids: CASSDQGRDGAFF.

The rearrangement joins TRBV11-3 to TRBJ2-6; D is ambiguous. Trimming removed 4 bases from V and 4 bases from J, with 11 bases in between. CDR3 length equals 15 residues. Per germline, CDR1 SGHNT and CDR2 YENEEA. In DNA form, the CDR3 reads TGTGCCAGCAGCTATAGGACCTCCGGGGCCAACGTCCTGACTTTC. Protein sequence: CASSYRTSGANVLTF.

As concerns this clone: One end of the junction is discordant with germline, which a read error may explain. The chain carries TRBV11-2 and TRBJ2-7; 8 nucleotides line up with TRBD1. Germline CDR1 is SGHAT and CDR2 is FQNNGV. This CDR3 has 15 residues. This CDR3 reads CASSSTRGRSHEQYF. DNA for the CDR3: TGTGCCAGCAGCTCTACCAGGGGGCGCTCCCACGAGCAGTACTTC.

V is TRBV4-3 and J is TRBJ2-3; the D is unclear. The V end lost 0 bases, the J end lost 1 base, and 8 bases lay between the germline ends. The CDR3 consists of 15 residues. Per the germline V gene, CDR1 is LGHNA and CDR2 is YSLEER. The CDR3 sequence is CASSQDKVGTDTQYF. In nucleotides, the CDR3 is TGCGCCAGCAGCCAAGACAAGGTTGGCACAGATACGCAGTATTTT.

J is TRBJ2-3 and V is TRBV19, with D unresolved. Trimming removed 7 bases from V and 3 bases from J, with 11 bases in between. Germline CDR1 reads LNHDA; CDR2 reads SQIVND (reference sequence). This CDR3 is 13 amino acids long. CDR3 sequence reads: CASMSETTDTQYF. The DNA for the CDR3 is TGTGCCAGTATGAGCGAGACAACAGATACGCAGTATTTT.

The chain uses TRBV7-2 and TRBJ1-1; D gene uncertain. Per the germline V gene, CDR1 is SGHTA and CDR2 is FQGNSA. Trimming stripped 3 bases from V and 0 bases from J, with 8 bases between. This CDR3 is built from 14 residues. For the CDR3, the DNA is TGTGCCAGCAGCTTGGGCATCCTGAACACTGAAGCTTTCTTT. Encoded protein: CASSLGILNTEAFF.

CDR3 bases: TGTGCCAGCAGTTCGTTACCCCCTGGACAGGCCGCCGGTGGCTACACCTTC. Translating it yields CASSSLPPGQAAGGYTF. This chain links TRBV28 with TRBJ1-2; 7 positions match TRBD1. Germline V gene data show CDR1 as MDHEN and CDR2 as SYDVKM. J lost 7 bases, V lost 4 bases, and 18 bases had no gene match. The CDR3 is made up of 17 amino acids.

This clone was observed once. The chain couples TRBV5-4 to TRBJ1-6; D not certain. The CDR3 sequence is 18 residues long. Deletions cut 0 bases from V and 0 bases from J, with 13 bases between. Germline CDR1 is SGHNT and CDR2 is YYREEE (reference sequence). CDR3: CASSLDGYGSSYNSPLHF. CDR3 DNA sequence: TGTGCCAGCAGCTTGGACGGGTACGGGAGCTCCTATAATTCACCCCTCCACTTT. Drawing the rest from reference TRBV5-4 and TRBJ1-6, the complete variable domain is ETGVTQSPTHLIKTRGQQVTLRCSSQSGHNTVSWYQQALGQGPQFIFQYYREEENGRGNFPPRFSGLQFPNYSSELNVNALELDDSALYLCASSLDGYGSSYNSPLHFGNGTRLTVT.

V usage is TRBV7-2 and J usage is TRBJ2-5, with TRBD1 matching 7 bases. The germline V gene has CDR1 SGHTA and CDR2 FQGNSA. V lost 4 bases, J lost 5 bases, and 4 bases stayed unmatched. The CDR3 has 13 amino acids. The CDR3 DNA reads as TGTGCCAGCAGCTACGACAGGGCTGAGACCCAGTACTTC. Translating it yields CASSYDRAETQYF.

CDR3 sequence (DNA): TGTGCAAGTCGCTTGAGGGGGGGGGCCGGAGGTCAAGAGACCCAGTACTTC. It encodes CASRLRGGAGGQETQYF. The chain has TRBV12-2 and TRBJ2-5; the D call TRBD2 from the table was never checked on the DNA. TRBV12-2 is a pseudogene locus. The CDR3 is 17 residues long.

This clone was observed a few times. The CDR3 coding sequence is TGTGCCAGTAGTTCCCGGGACGGGATCTACGAGCAGTACTTC. It encodes CASSSRDGIYEQYF. The genes are TRBV19 and TRBJ2-7; D possibly uses TRBD1 or TRBD2 (5 bases each). V lost 5 bases and J lost 3, with 14 bases in between. From germline, CDR1 is LNHDA and CDR2 SQIVND (reference sequence). The CDR3 sequence is 14 residues long.

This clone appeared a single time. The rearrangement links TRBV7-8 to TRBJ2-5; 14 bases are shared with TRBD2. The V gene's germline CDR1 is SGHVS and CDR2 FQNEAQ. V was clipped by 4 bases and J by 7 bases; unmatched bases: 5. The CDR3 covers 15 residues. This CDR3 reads CASSWGLAGVGTQYF. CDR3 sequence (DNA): TGTGCCAGCAGCTGGGGACTAGCGGGAGTGGGGACCCAGTACTTC.

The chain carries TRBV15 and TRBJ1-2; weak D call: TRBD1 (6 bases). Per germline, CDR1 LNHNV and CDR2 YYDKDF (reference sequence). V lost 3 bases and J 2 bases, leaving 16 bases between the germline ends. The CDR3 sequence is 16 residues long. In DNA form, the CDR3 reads TGTGCCACCAGCAGGGACAAGGGGGTTTTAAACTATGGCTACACCTTC. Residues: CATSRDKGVLNYGYTF.